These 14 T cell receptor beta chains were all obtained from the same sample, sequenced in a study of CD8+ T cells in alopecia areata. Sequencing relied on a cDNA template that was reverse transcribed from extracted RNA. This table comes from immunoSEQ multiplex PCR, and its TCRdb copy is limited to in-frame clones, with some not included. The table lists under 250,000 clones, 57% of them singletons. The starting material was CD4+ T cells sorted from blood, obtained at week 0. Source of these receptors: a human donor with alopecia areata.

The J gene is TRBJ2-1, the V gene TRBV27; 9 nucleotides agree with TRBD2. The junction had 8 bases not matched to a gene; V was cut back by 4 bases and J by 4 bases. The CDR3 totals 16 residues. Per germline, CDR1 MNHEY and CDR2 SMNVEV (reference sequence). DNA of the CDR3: TGTGCCAGCAGTTCCGCTGGGGCGGGAGGGTACAATGAGCAGTTCTTC. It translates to CASSSAGAGGYNEQFF.

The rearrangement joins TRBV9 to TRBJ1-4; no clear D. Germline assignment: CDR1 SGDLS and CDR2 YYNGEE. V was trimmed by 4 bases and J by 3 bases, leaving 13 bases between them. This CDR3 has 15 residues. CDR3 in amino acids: CASSTRPLANEKLFF. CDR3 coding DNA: TGTGCCAGCAGCACCCGACCGCTAGCTAATGAAAAACTGTTTTTT.

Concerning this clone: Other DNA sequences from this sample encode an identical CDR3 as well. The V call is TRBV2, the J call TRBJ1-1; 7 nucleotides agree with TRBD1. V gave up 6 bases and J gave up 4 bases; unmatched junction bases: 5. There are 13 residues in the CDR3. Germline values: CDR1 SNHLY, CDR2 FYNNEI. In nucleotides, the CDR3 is TGTGCCAGCAGCGGACAGGAGGGCACTGAAGCTTTCTTT. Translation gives CASSGQEGTEAFF.

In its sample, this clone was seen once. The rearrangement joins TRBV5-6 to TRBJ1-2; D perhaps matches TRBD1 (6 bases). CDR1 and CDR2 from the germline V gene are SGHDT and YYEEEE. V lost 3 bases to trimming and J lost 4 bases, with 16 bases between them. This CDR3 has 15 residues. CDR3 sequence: CASSSPTGGRYGYTF. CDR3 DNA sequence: TGTGCCAGCAGCTCCCCTACGGGGGGGCGCTATGGCTACACCTTC.

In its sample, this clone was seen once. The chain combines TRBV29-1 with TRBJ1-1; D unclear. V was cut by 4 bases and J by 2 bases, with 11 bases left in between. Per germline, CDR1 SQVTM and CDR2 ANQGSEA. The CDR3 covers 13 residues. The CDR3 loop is CSVVGSTNTEAFF. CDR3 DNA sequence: TGCAGCGTTGTTGGCAGTACAAACACTGAAGCTTTCTTT.

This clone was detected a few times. The CDR3 sequence: CASSLALGSGGAKNEQYF. DNA of the CDR3: TGTGCCAGCAGCTTAGCCCTGGGTAGCGGGGGGGCGAAGAACGAGCAGTACTTC. The chain is built from TRBV11-2 and TRBJ2-7, with 11 bases lining up with TRBD2. Germline trimming cut 1 base from V and 5 bases from J; bases unmatched to any gene: 13. From germline, CDR1 is SGHAT and CDR2 FQNNGV. The CDR3 covers 18 residues.

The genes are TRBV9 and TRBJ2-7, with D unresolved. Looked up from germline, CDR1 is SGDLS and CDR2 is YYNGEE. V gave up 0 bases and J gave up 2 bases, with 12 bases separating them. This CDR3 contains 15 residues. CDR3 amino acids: CASSVATEVAYEQYF. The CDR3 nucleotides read TGTGCCAGCAGCGTAGCTACCGAAGTGGCCTACGAGCAGTACTTC.

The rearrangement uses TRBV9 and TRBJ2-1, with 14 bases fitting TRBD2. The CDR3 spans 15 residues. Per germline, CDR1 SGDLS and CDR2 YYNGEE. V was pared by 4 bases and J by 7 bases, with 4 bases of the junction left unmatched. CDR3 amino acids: CASSPGLAGENEQFF. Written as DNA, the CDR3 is TGTGCCAGCAGCCCGGGACTAGCGGGGGAGAATGAGCAGTTCTTC.

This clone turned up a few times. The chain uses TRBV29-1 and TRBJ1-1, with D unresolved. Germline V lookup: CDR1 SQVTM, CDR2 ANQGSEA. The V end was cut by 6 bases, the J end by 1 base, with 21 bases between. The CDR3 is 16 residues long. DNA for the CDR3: TGCAGCGTGACCCCGGCCGTCAGGACTTGGAACACTGAAGCTTTCTTT. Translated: CSVTPAVRTWNTEAFF.

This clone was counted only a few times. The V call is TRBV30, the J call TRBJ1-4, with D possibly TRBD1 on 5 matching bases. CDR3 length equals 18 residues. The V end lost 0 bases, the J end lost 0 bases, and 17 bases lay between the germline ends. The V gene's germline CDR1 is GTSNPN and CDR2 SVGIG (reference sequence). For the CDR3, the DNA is TGTGCCTGGAGTGTACTAGGGGCCAGGTATTCAACTAATGAAAAACTGTTTTTT. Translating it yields CAWSVLGARYSTNEKLFF.

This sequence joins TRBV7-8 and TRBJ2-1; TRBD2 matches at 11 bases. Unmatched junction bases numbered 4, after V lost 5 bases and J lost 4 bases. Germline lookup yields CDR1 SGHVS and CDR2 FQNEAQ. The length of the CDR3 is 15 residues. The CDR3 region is CASSPTSGEYNEQFF. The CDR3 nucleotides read TGTGCCAGCAGCCCGACTAGCGGGGAATACAATGAGCAGTTCTTC.

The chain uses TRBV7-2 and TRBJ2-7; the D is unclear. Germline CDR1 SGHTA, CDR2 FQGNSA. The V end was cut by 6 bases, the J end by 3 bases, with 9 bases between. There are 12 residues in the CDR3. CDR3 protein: CASSLWDYEQYF. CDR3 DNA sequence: TGTGCCAGCAGTCTTTGGGACTACGAGCAGTACTTC.

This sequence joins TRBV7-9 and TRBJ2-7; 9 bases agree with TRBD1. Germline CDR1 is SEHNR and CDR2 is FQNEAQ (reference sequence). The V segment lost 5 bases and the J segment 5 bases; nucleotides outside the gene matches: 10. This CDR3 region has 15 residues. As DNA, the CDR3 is TGTGCCAGCAGCAACGGGGACAGGGTCTCAGACGAGCAGTACTTC. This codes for CASSNGDRVSDEQYF.

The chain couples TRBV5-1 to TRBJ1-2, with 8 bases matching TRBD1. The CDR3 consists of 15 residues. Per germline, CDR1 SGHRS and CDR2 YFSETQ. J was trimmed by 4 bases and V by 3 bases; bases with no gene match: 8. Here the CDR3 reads CASSSPGQESYGYTF. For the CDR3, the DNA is TGCGCCAGCAGCTCCCCGGGACAGGAGTCCTATGGCTACACCTTC.